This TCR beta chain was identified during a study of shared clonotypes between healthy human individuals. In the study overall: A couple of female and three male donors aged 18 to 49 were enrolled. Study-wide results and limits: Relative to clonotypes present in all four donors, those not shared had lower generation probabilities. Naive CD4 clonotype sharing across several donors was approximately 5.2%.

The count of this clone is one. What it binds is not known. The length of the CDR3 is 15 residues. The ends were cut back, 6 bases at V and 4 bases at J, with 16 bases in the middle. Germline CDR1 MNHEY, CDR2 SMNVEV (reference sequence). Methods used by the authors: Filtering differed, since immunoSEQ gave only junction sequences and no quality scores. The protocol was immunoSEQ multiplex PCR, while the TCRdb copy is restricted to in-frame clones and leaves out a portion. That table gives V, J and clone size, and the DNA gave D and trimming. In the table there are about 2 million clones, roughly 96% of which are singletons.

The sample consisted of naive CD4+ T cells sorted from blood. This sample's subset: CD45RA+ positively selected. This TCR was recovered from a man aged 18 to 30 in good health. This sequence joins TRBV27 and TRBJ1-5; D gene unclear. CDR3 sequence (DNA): TGTGCCAGCAGCCGGGAAAGATCAAATAATCAGCCCCAGCATTTT. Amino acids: CASSRERSNNQPQHF.